This TCR beta chain was identified in a study of shared clonotypes between healthy human individuals. Study outcomes and limitations: The study drew on few donors, limiting represented genetic and exposure-history diversity. Clonotype sharing among the donors was expected to vary with sequencing depth.

This clone was detected once. Its specificity is unknown. V was trimmed by 7 bases and J by 1 base, leaving 13 bases between them. CDR3 length: 15 residues. Germline assignment: CDR1 MNHNS and CDR2 SASEGT. Here immunoSEQ multiplex PCR was the method, and the copy in TCRdb shows in-frame clones only, minus some. Seen here are 2 million to 2.5 million clones, less than 95% observed once, and the top ten hold 0.3% to 0.45%. The sequence derives from a man aged 18 to 29 in good health. Some clones in this sample may be carry-over from other donors' samples. Sample: naive CD4+ T cells from PBMCs. Noted subset: CD45RA+ positively selected. The chain has TRBV6-1 and TRBJ2-2, with D maybe TRBD2 (6 bases). DNA for the CDR3: TGTGCCAGCACGGTGAGACTAGTGAACACCGGGGAGCTGTTTTTT. It is translated as CASTVRLVNTGELFF.